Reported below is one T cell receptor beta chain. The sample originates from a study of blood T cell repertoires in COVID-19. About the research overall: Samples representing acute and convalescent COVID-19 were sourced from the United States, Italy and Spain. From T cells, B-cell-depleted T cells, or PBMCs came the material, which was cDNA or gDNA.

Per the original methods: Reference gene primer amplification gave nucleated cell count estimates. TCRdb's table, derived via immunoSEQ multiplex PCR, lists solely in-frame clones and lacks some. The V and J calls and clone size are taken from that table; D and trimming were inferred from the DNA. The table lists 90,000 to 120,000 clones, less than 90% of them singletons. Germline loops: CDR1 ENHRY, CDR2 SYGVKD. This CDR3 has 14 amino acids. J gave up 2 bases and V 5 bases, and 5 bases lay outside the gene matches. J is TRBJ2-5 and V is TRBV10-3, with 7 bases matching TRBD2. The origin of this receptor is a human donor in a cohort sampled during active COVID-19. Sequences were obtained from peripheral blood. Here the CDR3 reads CAISTGGSQETQYF. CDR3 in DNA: TGTGCCATCAGTACGGGAGGATCACAAGAGACCCAGTACTTC.